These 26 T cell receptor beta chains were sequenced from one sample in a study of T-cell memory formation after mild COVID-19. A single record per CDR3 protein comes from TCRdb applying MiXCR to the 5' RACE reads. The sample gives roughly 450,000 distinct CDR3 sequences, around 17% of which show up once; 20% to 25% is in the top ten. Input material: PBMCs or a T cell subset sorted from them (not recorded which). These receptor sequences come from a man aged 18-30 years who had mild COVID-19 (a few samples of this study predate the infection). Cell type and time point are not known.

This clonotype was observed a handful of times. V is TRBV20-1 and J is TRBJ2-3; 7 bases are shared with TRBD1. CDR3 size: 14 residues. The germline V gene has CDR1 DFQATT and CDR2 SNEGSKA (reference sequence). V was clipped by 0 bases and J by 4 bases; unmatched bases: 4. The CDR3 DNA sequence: TGCAGTGCTAGAGATCCCACAGGGGCAGATACGCAGTATTTT. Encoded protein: CSARDPTGADTQYF.

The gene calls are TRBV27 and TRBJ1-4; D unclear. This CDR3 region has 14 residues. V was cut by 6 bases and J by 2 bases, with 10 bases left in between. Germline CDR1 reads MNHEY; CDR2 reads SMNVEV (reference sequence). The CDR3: CASRKISTNEKLFF. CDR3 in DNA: TGTGCCAGCAGGAAAATTTCTACTAATGAAAAACTGTTTTTT.

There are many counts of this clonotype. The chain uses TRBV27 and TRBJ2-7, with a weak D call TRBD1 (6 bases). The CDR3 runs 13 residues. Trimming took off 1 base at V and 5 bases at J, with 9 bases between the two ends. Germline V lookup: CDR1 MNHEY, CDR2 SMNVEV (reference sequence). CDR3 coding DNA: TGTGCCAGCAGTTTATACAGGGACCACGAGCAGTACGTC. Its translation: CASSLYRDHEQYV.

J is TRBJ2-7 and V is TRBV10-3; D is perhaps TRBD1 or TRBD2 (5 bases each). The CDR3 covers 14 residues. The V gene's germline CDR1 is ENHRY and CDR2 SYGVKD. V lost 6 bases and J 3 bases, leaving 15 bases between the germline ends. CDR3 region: CAISNRDRVYEQYF. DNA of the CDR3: TGTGCCATCAGCAACCGGGACCGAGTCTACGAGCAGTACTTC.

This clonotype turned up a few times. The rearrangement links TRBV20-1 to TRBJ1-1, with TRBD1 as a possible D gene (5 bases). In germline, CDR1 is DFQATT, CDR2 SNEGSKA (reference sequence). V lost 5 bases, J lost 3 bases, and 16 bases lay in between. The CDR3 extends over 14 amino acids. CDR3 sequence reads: CSAPSSGGYTEAFF. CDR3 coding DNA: TGCAGTGCTCCCAGCTCGGGGGGTTACACTGAAGCTTTCTTT.

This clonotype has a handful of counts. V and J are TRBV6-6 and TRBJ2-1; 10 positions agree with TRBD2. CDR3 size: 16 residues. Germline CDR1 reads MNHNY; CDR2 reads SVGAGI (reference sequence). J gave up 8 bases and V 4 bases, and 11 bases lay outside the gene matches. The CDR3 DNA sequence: TGTGCCAGCAGTTTCCTCCCCAGCGGGGGGGTCGATGAGCAGTTCTTC. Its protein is CASSFLPSGGVDEQFF.

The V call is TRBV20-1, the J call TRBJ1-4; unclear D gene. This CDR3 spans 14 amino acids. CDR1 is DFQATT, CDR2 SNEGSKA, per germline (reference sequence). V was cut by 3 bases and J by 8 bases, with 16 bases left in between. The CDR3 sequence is CSASPQPLGEKLFF. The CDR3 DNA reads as TGCAGTGCTAGTCCCCAGCCTCTAGGCGAAAAACTGTTTTTT.

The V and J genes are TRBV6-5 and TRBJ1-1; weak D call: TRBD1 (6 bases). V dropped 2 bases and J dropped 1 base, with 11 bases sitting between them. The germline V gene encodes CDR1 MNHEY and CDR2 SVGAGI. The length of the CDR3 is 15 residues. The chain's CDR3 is CASSYAFRGNTEAFF. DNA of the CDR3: TGTGCCAGCAGTTACGCATTCAGGGGGAACACTGAAGCTTTCTTT.

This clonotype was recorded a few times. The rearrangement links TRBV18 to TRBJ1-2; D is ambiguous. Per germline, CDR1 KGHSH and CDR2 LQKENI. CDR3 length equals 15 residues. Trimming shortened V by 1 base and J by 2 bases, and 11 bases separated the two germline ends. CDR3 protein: CASSPQEAPNYGYTF. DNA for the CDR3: TGTGCCAGCTCACCACAGGAAGCACCGAACTATGGCTACACCTTC.

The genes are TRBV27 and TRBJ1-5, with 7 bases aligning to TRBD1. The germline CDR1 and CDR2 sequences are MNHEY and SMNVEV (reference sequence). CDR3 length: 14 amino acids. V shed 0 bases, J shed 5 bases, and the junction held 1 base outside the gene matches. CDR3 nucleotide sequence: TGTGCCAGCAGTTTATCGGGGACAGATCAGCCCCAGCATTTT. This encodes CASSLSGTDQPQHF.

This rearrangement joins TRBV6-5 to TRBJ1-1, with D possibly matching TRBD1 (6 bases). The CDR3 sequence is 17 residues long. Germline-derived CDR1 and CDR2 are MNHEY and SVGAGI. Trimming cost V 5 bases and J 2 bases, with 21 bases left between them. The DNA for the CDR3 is TGTGCCAGCAGTACTATAGGTTTCGGGACACAAAACACTGAAGCTTTCTTT. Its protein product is CASSTIGFGTQNTEAFF.

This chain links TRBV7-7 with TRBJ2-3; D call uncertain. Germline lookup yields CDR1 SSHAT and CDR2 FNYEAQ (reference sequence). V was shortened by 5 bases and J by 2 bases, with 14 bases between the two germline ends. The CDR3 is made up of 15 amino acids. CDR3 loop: CASSRSGSFTDTQYF. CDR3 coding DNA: TGTGCCAGCAGCCGATCGGGTTCCTTCACAGATACGCAGTATTTT.

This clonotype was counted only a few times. DNA for the CDR3: TGCGCCAGCAGCCCTCGTAGGGGGGCTGTAACAGATACGCAGTATTTT. It specifies CASSPRRGAVTDTQYF. The rearrangement uses TRBV4-3 and TRBJ2-3, with D possibly called TRBD1 or TRBD2 (6 bases each). Germline CDR1 LGHNA, CDR2 YSLEER. Trimming took off 4 bases at V and 3 bases at J, with 17 bases between the two ends. There are 16 residues in the CDR3.

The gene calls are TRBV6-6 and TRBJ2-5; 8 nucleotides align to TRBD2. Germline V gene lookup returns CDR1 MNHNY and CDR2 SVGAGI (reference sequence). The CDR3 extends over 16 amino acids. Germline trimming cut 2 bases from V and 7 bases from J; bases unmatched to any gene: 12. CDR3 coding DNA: TGTGCCAGCAGTTACCCAACGGCCGGGACTAGGGCGACCCAGTACTTC. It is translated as CASSYPTAGTRATQYF.

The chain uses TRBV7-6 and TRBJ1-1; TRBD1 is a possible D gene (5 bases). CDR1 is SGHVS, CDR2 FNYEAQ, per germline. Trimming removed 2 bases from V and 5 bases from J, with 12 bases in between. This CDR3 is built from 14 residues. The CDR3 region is CASSLSEGWTEAFF. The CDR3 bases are TGTGCCAGCAGCTTATCGGAGGGGTGGACTGAAGCTTTCTTT. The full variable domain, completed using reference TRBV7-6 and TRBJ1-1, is GAGVSQSPRYKVTKRGQDVALRCDPISGHVSLYWYRQALGQGPEFLTYFNYEAQQDKSGLPNDRFSAERPEGSISTLTIQRTEQRDSAMYRCASSLSEGWTEAFFGQGTRLTVV.

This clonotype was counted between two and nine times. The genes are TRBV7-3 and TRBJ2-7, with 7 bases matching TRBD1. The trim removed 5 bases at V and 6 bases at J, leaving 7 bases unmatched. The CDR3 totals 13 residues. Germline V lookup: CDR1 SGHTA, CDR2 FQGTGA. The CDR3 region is CASSPGQAGEQYF. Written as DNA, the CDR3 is TGTGCCAGCAGCCCCGGACAGGCTGGCGAGCAGTACTTC.

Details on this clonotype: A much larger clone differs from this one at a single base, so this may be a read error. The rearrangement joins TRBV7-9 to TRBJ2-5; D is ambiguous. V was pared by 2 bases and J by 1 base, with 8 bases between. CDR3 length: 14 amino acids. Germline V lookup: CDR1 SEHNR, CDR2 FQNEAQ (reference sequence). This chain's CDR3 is CASSLHNVQETQYF. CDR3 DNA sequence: TGTGCCAGCAGCTTACATAATGTCCAAGAGACCCAGTACTTC.

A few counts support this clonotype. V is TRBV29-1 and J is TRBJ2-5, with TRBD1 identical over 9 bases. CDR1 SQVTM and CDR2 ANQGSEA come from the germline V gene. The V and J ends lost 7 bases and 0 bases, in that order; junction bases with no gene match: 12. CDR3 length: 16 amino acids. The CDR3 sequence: CSATGSGTGYQETQYF. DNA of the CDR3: TGCAGCGCTACGGGTTCCGGGACAGGGTACCAAGAGACCCAGTACTTC.

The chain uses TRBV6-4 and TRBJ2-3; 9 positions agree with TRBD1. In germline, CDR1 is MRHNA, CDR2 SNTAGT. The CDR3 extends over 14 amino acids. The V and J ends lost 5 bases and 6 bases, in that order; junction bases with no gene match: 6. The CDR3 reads CASSNRGPGDTQYF. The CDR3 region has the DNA TGTGCCAGCAGTAACAGGGGGCCAGGGGATACGCAGTATTTT.

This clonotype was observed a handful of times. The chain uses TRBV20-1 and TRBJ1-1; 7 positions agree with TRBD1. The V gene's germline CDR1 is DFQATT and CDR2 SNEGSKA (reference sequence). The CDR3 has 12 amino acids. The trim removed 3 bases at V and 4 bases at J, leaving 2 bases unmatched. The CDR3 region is CSASAGGTEAFF. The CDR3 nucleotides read TGCAGTGCTAGCGCAGGGGGCACTGAAGCTTTCTTT.

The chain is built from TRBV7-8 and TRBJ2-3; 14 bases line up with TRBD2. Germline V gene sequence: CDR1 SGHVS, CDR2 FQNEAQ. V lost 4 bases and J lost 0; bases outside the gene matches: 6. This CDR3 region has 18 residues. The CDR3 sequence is CASSSGLAGALSTDTQYF. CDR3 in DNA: TGTGCCAGCAGCTCGGGACTAGCGGGGGCCCTTAGCACAGATACGCAGTATTTT.

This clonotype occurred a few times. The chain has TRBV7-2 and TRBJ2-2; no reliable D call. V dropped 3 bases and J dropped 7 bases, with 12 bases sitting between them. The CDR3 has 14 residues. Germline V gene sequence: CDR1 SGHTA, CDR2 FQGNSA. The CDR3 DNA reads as TGTGCCAGCAGCTTCAGGACCCCTGGCGGGGAGCTGTTTTTT. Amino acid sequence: CASSFRTPGGELFF.

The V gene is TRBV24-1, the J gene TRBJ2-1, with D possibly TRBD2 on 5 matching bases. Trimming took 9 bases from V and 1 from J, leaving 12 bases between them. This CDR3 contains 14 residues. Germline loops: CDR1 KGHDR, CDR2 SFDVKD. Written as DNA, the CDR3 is TGTGCCACCGCCGGGGTTGGATCCTACAATGAGCAGTTCTTC. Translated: CATAGVGSYNEQFF.

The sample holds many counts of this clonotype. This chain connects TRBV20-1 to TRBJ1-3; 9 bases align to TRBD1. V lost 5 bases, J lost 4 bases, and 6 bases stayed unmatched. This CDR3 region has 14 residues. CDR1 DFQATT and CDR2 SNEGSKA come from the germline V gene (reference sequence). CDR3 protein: CSAQQGAGGNTIYF. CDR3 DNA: TGCAGTGCTCAACAGGGGGCAGGAGGAAACACCATATATTTT.

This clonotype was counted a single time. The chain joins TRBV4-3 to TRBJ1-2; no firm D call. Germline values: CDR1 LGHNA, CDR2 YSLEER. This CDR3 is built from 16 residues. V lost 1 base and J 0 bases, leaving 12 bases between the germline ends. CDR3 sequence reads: CASSQVAGSANYGYTF. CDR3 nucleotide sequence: TGCGCCAGCAGCCAAGTCGCGGGGAGCGCTAACTATGGCTACACCTTC.

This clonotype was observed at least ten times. DNA of the CDR3: TGTGCCAGCAGCTCCCCGGCAGGGTCGCCTGAAGCTTTCTTT. It is translated as CASSSPAGSPEAFF. J is TRBJ1-1 and V is TRBV11-2; weak D call: TRBD1 (5 bases). CDR3 length: 14 amino acids. The V and J ends lost 4 bases and 6 bases respectively, with 15 bases between them. CDR1 and CDR2 from the germline V gene are SGHAT and FQNNGV.